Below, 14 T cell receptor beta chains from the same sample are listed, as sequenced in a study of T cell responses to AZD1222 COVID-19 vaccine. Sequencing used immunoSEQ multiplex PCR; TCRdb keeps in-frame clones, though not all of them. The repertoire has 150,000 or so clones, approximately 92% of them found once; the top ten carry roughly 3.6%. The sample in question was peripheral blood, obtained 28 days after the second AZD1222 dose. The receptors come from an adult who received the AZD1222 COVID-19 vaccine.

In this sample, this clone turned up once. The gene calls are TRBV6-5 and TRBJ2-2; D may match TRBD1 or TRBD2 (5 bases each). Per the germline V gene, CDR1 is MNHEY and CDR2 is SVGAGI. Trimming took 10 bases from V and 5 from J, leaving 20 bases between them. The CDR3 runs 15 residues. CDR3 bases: TGTGCCACCGGTACCGGGACCGCTGGAACCGGGGAGCTGTTTTTT. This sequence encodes CATGTGTAGTGELFF.

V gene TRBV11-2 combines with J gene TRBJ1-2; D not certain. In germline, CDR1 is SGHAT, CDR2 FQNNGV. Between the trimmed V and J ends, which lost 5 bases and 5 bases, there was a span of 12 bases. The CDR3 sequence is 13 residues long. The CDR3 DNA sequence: TGTGCCAGCAGCCACCTGAGGACTTATGGCTACACCTTC. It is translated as CASSHLRTYGYTF.

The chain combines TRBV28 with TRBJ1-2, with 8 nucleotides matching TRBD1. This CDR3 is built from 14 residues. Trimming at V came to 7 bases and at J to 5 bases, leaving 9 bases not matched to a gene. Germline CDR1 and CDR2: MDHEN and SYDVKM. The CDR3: CASTPGGAGYGYTF. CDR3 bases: TGTGCCAGCACTCCAGGGGGCGCGGGGTATGGCTACACCTTC.

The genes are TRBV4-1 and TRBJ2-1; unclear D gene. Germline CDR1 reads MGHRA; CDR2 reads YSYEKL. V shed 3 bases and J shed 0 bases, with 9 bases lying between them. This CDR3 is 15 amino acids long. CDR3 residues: CASSHSSPSYNEQFF. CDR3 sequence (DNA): TGCGCCAGCAGCCACTCATCTCCCTCCTACAATGAGCAGTTCTTC.

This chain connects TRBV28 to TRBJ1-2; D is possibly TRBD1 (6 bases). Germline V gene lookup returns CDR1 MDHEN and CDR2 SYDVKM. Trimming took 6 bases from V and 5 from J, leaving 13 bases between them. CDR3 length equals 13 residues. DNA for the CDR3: TGTGCCAGCAGACTACCGACAGGATATGGCTACACCTTC. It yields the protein CASRLPTGYGYTF.

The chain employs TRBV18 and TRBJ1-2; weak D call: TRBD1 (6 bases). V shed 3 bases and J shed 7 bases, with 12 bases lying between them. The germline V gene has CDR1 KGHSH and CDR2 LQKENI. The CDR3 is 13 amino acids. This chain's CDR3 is CASSPSGAPGYTF. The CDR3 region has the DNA TGTGCCAGCTCACCGTCGGGGGCGCCTGGCTACACCTTC.

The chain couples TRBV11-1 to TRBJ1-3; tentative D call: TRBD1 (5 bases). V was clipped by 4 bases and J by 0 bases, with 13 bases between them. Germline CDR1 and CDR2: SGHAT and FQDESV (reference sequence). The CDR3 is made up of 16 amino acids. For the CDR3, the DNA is TGTGCCAGCAGCTCTAGGACAAGTTCCTCTGGAAACACCATATATTTT. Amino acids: CASSSRTSSSGNTIYF.

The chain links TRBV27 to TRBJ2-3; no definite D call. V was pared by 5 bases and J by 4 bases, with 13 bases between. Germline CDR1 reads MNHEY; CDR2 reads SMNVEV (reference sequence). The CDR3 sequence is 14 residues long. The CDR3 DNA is TGTGCCAGCAGTATGAAGTCGGCGGCAGATACGCAGTATTTT. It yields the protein CASSMKSAADTQYF.

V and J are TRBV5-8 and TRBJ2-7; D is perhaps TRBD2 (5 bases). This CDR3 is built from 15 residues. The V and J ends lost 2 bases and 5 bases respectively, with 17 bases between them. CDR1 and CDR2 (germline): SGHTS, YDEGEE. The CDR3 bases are TGTGCCAGCAGCTTTACAGACGGCGGGTGGGACGAGCAGTACTTC. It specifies CASSFTDGGWDEQYF.

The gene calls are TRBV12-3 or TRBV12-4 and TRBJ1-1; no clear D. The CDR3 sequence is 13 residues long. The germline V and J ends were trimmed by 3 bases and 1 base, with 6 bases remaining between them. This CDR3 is CASSLFRNTEAFF. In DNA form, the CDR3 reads TGTGCCAGCAGTTTGTTCAGGAACACTGAAGCTTTCTTT.

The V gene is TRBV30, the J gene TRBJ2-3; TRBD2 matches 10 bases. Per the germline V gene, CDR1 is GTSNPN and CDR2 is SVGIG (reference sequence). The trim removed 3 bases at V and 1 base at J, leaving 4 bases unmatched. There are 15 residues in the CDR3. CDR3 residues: CAWSPLAGGTDTQYF. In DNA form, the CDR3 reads TGTGCCTGGAGCCCGCTAGCGGGAGGCACAGATACGCAGTATTTT.

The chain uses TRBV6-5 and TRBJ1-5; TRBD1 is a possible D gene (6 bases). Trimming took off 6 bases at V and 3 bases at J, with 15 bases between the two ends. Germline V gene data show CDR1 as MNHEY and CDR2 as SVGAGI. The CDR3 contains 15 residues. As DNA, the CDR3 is TGTGCCAGCAGGAATCAGGGGAAAGTCAATCAGCCCCAGCATTTT. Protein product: CASRNQGKVNQPQHF.

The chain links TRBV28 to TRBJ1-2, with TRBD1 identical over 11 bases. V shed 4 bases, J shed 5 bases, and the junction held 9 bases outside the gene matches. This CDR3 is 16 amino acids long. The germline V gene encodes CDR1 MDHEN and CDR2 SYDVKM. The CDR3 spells CASSSPRDRGTYGYTF. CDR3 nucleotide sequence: TGTGCCAGCAGTTCCCCGAGGGACAGGGGGACATATGGCTACACCTTC.

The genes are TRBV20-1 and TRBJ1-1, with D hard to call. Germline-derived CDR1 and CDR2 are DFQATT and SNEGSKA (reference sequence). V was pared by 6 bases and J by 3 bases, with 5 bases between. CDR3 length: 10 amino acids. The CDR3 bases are TGCAGTGCGAGATACACTGAAGCTTTCTTT. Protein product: CSARYTEAFF.